Reported below is one T cell receptor (beta chain). The antigen is undetermined. An end of the junction differs from the germline gene, which may be a read error. The data stem from a study of cytomegalovirus exposure and HLA in healthy donors. It was with 60 Vbeta and 13 Jbeta primers that the PCR ran. Clones were sequenced by immunoSEQ multiplex PCR, and TCRdb holds only the in-frame ones, with some missing. The sample holds some 190,000 clones; around 83% are singletons and the top ten take 1.5% to 2%. There are 14 residues in the CDR3. Per germline, CDR1 SEHNR and CDR2 FQNEAQ (reference sequence). Study observations and caveats: Common viral pathogens (according to a later analysis) appeared linked to several of the most significant clusters. As a later analysis showed, a missense DCLRE1C variant was linked to trimming of TCR beta V- and J-genes. Some V segments, TRBV6-2 and TRBV6-3 among them, were indistinguishable and were therefore excluded. The HLA-A and HLA-B alleles of most subjects were reportedly predicted accurately from TCR beta sequences.

The rearrangement links TRBV7-9 to TRBJ2-5, with 9 bases lining up with TRBD1. The end of the DNA is better explained by TRBJ2-7, so the J call may be wrong. This receptor was taken from a man between 35 and 55 years old in good health and CMV-seropositive. The sequencing sample was made of PBMCs. As DNA, the CDR3 is TGTTCCAGCAGGGTGACAGGGGGTAGTGGCGAGCAGTACTTC. It yields the protein CSSRVTGGSGEQYF.